The 29 T cell receptor beta chains listed next were all sequenced from one sample in a study of T cells in Graves' hyperthyroidism and ophthalmopathy. From RNA transcripts, TCR beta CDR3 regions were amplified. HTBI primers were used for first-round RT-PCR of the TCR CDR3. TCRdb processed the multiplex PCR reads anew with MiXCR; each CDR3 protein has one entry. The table lists about 400,000 distinct CDR3 sequences, under 15% of them singletons. Material for sequencing was blood. These receptors came from a woman in her thirties with Graves' hyperthyroidism.

The chain links TRBV10-3 to TRBJ1-5; perhaps TRBD1 as D (5 bases). V shed 3 bases and J shed 0 bases, with 9 bases lying between them. The germline V gene encodes CDR1 ENHRY and CDR2 SYGVKD. The CDR3 has 15 amino acids. The CDR3 nucleotides read TGTGCCATCAGTGATCGGGGCGTTAGCAATCAGCCCCAGCATTTT. Protein product: CAISDRGVSNQPQHF.

For this clonotype: A much bigger clone sits one base away, suggesting this may be a read error. The chain couples TRBV24-1 to TRBJ2-1, with 9 bases lining up with TRBD2. The J call may be incorrect, as the DNA end agrees better with TRBJ2-7. Germline CDR1 and CDR2: KGHDR and SFDVKD. The CDR3 consists of 16 residues. CDR3 in DNA: TGTGCCACCAGTGATGCTAGCGGGAAAGATTACAATGAGCAGTACTTC. Translating gives CATSDASGKDYNEQYF.

The chain carries TRBV6-2 or TRBV6-3 and TRBJ2-7, with D tentatively TRBD2 (5 bases). The CDR3 totals 12 residues. Germline V CDR1 and CDR2: MNHEY, SVGEGT. V lost 8 bases and J lost 2, with 10 bases in between. CDR3 coding DNA: TGTGCCAGCGGGCGGGTGACCTACGAGCAGTACTTC. It yields the protein CASGRVTYEQYF.

This clonotype has more than one count but fewer than ten. The V gene is TRBV3-1, the J gene TRBJ2-2; 10 bases match TRBD2. The CDR3 runs to 15 residues. V shed 4 bases, J shed 4 bases, and the junction held 3 bases outside the gene matches. Germline V gene sequence: CDR1 LGHDT, CDR2 YNNKEL (reference sequence). The CDR3: CASSLRLAGTGELFF. As DNA, the CDR3 is TGTGCCAGCAGCCTCCGACTAGCGGGCACCGGGGAGCTGTTTTTT.

This clonotype has just a few counts. The chain employs TRBV20-1 and TRBJ2-3; D gene uncertain. This CDR3 has 12 residues. V gave up 3 bases and J gave up 5 bases, with 9 bases separating them. Germline values: CDR1 DFQATT, CDR2 SNEGSKA (reference sequence). The CDR3 region is CSAREDKDTQYF. CDR3 nucleotide sequence: TGCAGTGCTAGGGAAGATAAAGATACGCAGTATTTT.

The chain combines TRBV29-1 with TRBJ1-4, with D perhaps TRBD1 (6 bases). Trimming pared 6 bases from V and 5 bases from J, leaving 13 bases between. This CDR3 comprises 13 residues. From germline, CDR1 is SQVTM and CDR2 ANQGSEA. CDR3 in DNA: TGCAGCGTAGGACAGAACCGAAATGAAAAACTGTTTTTT. This codes for CSVGQNRNEKLFF.

The CDR3 nucleotides are TGCAGTGCTAGAGATCGGGGCGGGATATGGAACTATGGCTACACCTTC. This codes for CSARDRGGIWNYGYTF. The chain is built from TRBV20-1 and TRBJ1-2, with D maybe TRBD1 (5 bases). Between the trimmed V and J ends, which lost 0 bases and 2 bases, there was a span of 16 bases. CDR1 and CDR2 from the germline V gene are DFQATT and SNEGSKA (reference sequence). The CDR3 spans 16 residues.

This clonotype was found a few times. V usage is TRBV4-1 and J usage is TRBJ1-5; weak D call: TRBD1 (6 bases). The CDR3 is 16 residues long. CDR1 is MGHRA and CDR2 is YSYEKL in the germline V gene. V was clipped by 0 bases and J by 4 bases, with 13 bases between them. The CDR3 nucleotides are TGCGCCAGCAGCCAAGAGCAGGGGAATTTTAATCAGCCCCAGCATTTT. This encodes CASSQEQGNFNQPQHF.

This clonotype was counted at least ten times. The gene calls are TRBV20-1 and TRBJ1-1; D is uncertain. This CDR3 has 13 residues. Germline assignment: CDR1 DFQATT and CDR2 SNEGSKA (reference sequence). V gave up 3 bases and J gave up 6 bases, with 14 bases separating them. CDR3 sequence reads: CSASSPIGPEAFF. The CDR3 coding sequence is TGCAGTGCTAGTTCGCCTATAGGACCTGAAGCTTTCTTT.

In this sample, this clonotype turned up a few times. The rearrangement uses TRBV30 and TRBJ2-7, with D possibly TRBD1 on 6 matching bases. The length of the CDR3 is 12 residues. V lost 4 bases and J 4 bases, leaving 11 bases between the germline ends. CDR1 is GTSNPN and CDR2 is SVGIG in the germline V gene (reference sequence). CDR3 DNA sequence: TGTGCCTGGAAACAGGGATTTTACGAGCAGTACTTC. Its translation: CAWKQGFYEQYF.

The chain couples TRBV5-1 to TRBJ2-1, with 12 bases that match TRBD2. V trimming: 0 bases; J trimming: 5 bases; junction bases outside the gene matches: 9. The germline V gene has CDR1 SGHRS and CDR2 YFSETQ. The CDR3 spans 18 residues. Here the CDR3 DNA reads TGCGCCAGCAGCTTGGCCAGGCTAGCGGGAGGGCCCCACAATGAGCAGTTCTTC. Residues: CASSLARLAGGPHNEQFF.

This clonotype turned up a few times. This CDR3 reads CSARHTSGISYEQYF. The DNA of the CDR3 is TGCAGTGCTAGGCATACTAGCGGAATCTCCTACGAGCAGTACTTC. The chain couples TRBV20-1 to TRBJ2-7; TRBD2 matches at 8 bases. Germline CDR1 is DFQATT and CDR2 is SNEGSKA (reference sequence). This CDR3 comprises 15 residues. V lost 3 bases to trimming and J lost 0 bases; unmatched junction nucleotides: 7.

This clonotype has more than one count but fewer than ten. The gene calls are TRBV5-1 and TRBJ2-1, with 10 nucleotides matching TRBD2. V lost 6 bases to trimming and J lost 0 bases; unmatched junction nucleotides: 3. Germline V CDR1 and CDR2: SGHRS, YFSETQ. The length of the CDR3 is 15 residues. The CDR3 nucleotides read TGCGCCAGCACCTCTAGCGGGAGCTCCTACAATGAGCAGTTCTTC. The encoded protein is CASTSSGSSYNEQFF.

This clonotype was detected only a few times. The gene calls are TRBV6-5 and TRBJ1-2, with 8 bases lining up with TRBD1. CDR1 MNHEY and CDR2 SVGAGI come from the germline V gene. The junction had 1 base not matched to a gene; V was cut back by 5 bases and J by 5 bases. The CDR3 extends over 12 amino acids. CDR3 in DNA: TGTGCCAGCAGTCACAGGGGGTATGGCTACACCTTC. Translation: CASSHRGYGYTF.

A note on this clonotype: A much larger clone is a single base away; this may be a read error. The gene calls are TRBV5-1 and TRBJ2-1; D uncertain. The CDR3 totals 15 residues. Germline CDR1 and CDR2: SGHRS and YFSETQ. The CDR3, as DNA: TGCGCCAGCAGCTTGGTAGGTGGGATAAGTAATGAGCAGCTCTTC. Amino acids: CASSLVGGISNEQLF. The whole variable domain, filled in from reference TRBV5-1 and TRBJ2-1, reads KAGVTQTPRYLIKTRGQQVTLSCSPISGHRSVSWYQQTPGQGLQFLFEYFSETQRNKGNFPGRFSGRQFSNSRSEMNVSTLELGDSALYLCASSLVGGISNEQLFGPGTRLTVL.

The chain links TRBV10-3 to TRBJ1-2, with D possibly TRBD1 on 6 matching bases. Germline V gene sequence: CDR1 ENHRY, CDR2 SYGVKD. This CDR3 has 13 amino acids. V was trimmed by 2 bases and J by 2 bases, leaving 6 bases between them. The CDR3 DNA reads TGTGCCATCAGTGAGGACAGGAACTATGGCTACACCTTC. It is translated as CAISEDRNYGYTF.

This clonotype was observed a handful of times. The rearrangement uses TRBV12-3 or TRBV12-4 and TRBJ2-1; a possible D gene is TRBD1 (5 bases). V shed 7 bases and J shed 0 bases, with 10 bases lying between them. The CDR3 is 14 residues long. The CDR3 sequence: CASTKGLSYNEQFF. The DNA of the CDR3 is TGTGCCAGCACCAAGGGGCTCTCCTACAATGAGCAGTTCTTC.

This clonotype came up many times. This chain connects TRBV3-1 to TRBJ2-2; 10 bases match TRBD2. Germline assignment: CDR1 LGHDT and CDR2 YNNKEL (reference sequence). CDR3 length: 16 amino acids. The V gene end was trimmed by 4 bases and the J gene end by 0 bases; junction bases not matched to a gene: 2. For the CDR3, the DNA is TGTGCCAGCAGCCCCCTAGCGGGAGCGAACACCGGGGAGCTGTTTTTT. Protein: CASSPLAGANTGELFF.

This clonotype was recorded many times. The V call is TRBV28, the J call TRBJ2-1; D is ambiguous. Germline CDR1 and CDR2: MDHEN and SYDVKM. The CDR3 is made up of 12 amino acids. The ends were cut back, 5 bases at V and 5 bases at J, with 7 bases in the middle. In nucleotides, the CDR3 is TGTGCCAGCAGTCCGAGAAACAATGAGCAGTTCTTC. This translates into CASSPRNNEQFF. The full variable domain, completed using reference TRBV28 and TRBJ2-1, is DVKVTQSSRYLVKRTGEKVFLECVQDMDHENMFWYRQDPGLGLRLIYFSYDVKMKEKGDIPEGYSVSREKKERFSLILESASTNQTSMYLCASSPRNNEQFFGPGTRLTVL.

This clonotype was recorded many times. The rearrangement links TRBV20-1 to TRBJ1-1; possible D gene TRBD1, 6 bases. Trimming pared 4 bases from V and 2 bases from J, leaving 14 bases between. The CDR3 extends over 14 amino acids. The germline V gene has CDR1 DFQATT and CDR2 SNEGSKA (reference sequence). The CDR3 region is CSANRDIYNTEAFF. The CDR3 bases are TGCAGTGCTAACCGGGACATATATAACACTGAAGCTTTCTTT.

Many counts were recorded for this clonotype. This chain joins TRBV28 and TRBJ2-7; maybe TRBD2 (5 bases). The germline V gene encodes CDR1 MDHEN and CDR2 SYDVKM. V lost 6 bases to trimming and J lost 3 bases, with 18 bases between them. The CDR3 is 15 residues long. The DNA for the CDR3 is TGTGCCAGCAGGTTGAGCCCGAGGACTGACTACGAGCAGTACTTC. Its protein is CASRLSPRTDYEQYF.

This clonotype was observed at least ten times. This CDR3 is CASSFWGGTSGRGGEQYF. The CDR3 coding sequence is TGTGCCAGCAGTTTCTGGGGCGGGACTAGCGGGAGAGGGGGCGAGCAGTACTTC. V usage is TRBV12-3 or TRBV12-4 and J usage is TRBJ2-7; 14 bases fit TRBD2. After removal of 3 bases from V and 6 bases from J, the junction contained 13 bases not matched to a gene. The CDR3 runs 18 residues.

This chain links TRBV20-1 with TRBJ1-3; D is unresolved. The CDR3 runs 16 residues. V shed 0 bases and J shed 0 bases, with 12 bases lying between them. Germline CDR1 and CDR2: DFQATT and SNEGSKA (reference sequence). CDR3 sequence: CSARDQNSNSGNTIYF. CDR3 coding DNA: TGCAGTGCTAGAGATCAGAACAGCAACTCTGGAAACACCATATATTTT.

This chain uses TRBV2 with TRBJ1-5, with D possibly TRBD1 on 5 matching bases. Germline V gene data show CDR1 as SNHLY and CDR2 as FYNNEI. This CDR3 spans 15 amino acids. V lost 4 bases and J lost 2, with 12 bases in between. The CDR3 bases are TGTGCCAGCAGTGTGCGGGGGAAGGGCAATCAGCCCCAGCATTTT. Amino acid sequence: CASSVRGKGNQPQHF.

Turning to this clonotype: With a much larger clone just one base away, this may be a read error. The rearrangement joins TRBV28 to TRBJ2-1; D gene uncertain. The germline gives CDR1 MDHEN, CDR2 SYDVKM. With 8 bases removed from V and 6 bases from J, the gap between germline ends came to 20 bases. This CDR3 spans 15 amino acids. DNA of the CDR3: TGTGCCAGCTCGAGGCCACTGCTTGATAGCAATGAGCAGTTCTTC. Encoded protein: CASSRPLLDSNEQFF. The variable domain in full, with the rest retrieved from reference TRBV28 and TRBJ2-1, is DVKVTQSSRYLVKRTGEKVFLECVQDMDHENMFWYRQDPGLGLRLIYFSYDVKMKEKGDIPEGYSVSREKKERFSLILESASTNQTSMYLCASSRPLLDSNEQFFGPGTRLTVL.

This clonotype occurred a few times. The chain uses TRBV28 and TRBJ2-1; 7 bases align to TRBD1. Trimming cost V 5 bases and J 9 bases; bases outside gene matches: 10. The CDR3 covers 14 residues. Germline V gene data show CDR1 as MDHEN and CDR2 as SYDVKM. CDR3 sequence: CASSVGLPGGEQFF. DNA for the CDR3: TGTGCCAGCAGTGTCGGACTCCCAGGGGGTGAGCAGTTCTTC.

The rearrangement links TRBV6-1 to TRBJ1-2; D is possibly TRBD1 (6 bases). The CDR3 length is 14 residues. V was pared by 5 bases and J by 0 bases, with 10 bases between. Per the germline V gene, CDR1 is MNHNS and CDR2 is SASEGT. This CDR3 is CASSRRTANYGYTF. The CDR3, as DNA: TGTGCCAGCAGTAGGAGGACAGCTAACTATGGCTACACCTTC.

This clonotype was counted ten times or more. This chain connects TRBV6-1 to TRBJ2-5; tentative D call: TRBD2 (5 bases). The V and J ends lost 4 bases and 1 base respectively, with 10 bases between them. The CDR3 totals 14 residues. Germline assignment: CDR1 MNHNS and CDR2 SASEGT. The CDR3 DNA sequence: TGTGCCAGCAGTGGGTTGGCGGGCCAAGAGACCCAGTACTTC. It is translated as CASSGLAGQETQYF.

This clonotype was found many times. V and J are TRBV20-1 and TRBJ2-3; 8 nucleotides match TRBD2. This CDR3 region has 14 residues. The germline CDR1 and CDR2 sequences are DFQATT and SNEGSKA (reference sequence). The V and J ends lost 8 bases and 2 bases, in that order; junction bases with no gene match: 9. CDR3 bases: TGCAGTCTGGGGGCGGGAGGCCCCACAGATACGCAGTATTTT. The encoded protein is CSLGAGGPTDTQYF.